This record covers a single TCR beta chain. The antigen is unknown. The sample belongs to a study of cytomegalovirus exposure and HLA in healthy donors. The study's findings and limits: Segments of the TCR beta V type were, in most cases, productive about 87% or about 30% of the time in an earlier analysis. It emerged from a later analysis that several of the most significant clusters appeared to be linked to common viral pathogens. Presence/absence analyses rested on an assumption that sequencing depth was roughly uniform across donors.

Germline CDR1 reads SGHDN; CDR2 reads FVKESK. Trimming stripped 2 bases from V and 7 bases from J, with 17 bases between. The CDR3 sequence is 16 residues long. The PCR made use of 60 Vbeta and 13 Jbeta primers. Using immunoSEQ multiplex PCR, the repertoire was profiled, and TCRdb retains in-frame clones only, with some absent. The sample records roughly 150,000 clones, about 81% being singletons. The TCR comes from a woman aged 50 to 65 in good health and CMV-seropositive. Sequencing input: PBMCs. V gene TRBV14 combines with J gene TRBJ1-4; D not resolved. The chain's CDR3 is CASSQYLMGSGEKLFF. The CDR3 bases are TGTGCCAGCAGCCAATATCTCATGGGTTCGGGTGAAAAACTGTTTTTT.